This is a list of T cell receptor beta chains from one sample in a study of T cell repertoires in cytomegalovirus infection. These receptors are not linked to any known antigen. TCRdb re-analysed the reads in MiXCR, keeping a single row per CDR3 protein. Found here are some 270,000 distinct CDR3 sequences, 20% to 25% of them singletons; the top ten hold roughly a fifth. Here the sequenced sample was cultured PBMCs, taken from culture after CMV antigen stimulation. These receptor sequences come from a human donor in good health (CMV status not recorded). Some clones in this sample may be carry-over from other donors' samples. The CDR3 runs from the conserved cysteine through the conserved F or W. A D gene is named only where the DNA matches it firmly. Some rows mark clone size as missing; the rest say once, few, many or name a class of expanded clone.

abundance	v_gene	j_gene	d_gene	CDR3aa	CDR3nt
many	TRBV7-9	TRBJ2-3	.	CASSFLVPLADTQYF	TGTGCCAGCAGCTTTCTAGTCCCCCTAGCAGATACGCAGTATTTT
many	TRBV7-2	TRBJ2-3	.	CASSEEDRTDTQYF	TGTGCCAGCAGTGAGGAGGACCGCACAGATACGCAGTATTTT
.	TRBV24-1	TRBJ2-7	.	CATSGVSSYEQYF	TGTGCCACCAGTGGAGTCAGTTCCTACGAGCAGTACTTC
few	TRBV19	TRBJ1-5	.	CASSIRGEREPQHF	TGTGCCAGTAGTATTAGGGGGGAAAGGGAGCCCCAGCATTTT
.	TRBV20-1	TRBJ2-7	TRBD1	CSARDLAGGSYEQYF	TGCAGTGCTAGAGATCTAGCAGGGGGTTCCTACGAGCAGTACTTC
.	TRBV19	TRBJ2-1	TRBD2	CASSVSGRADSYDEQFF	TGTGCCAGTAGTGTAAGCGGGAGGGCCGATTCGTACGATGAGCAGTTCTTC
few	TRBV7-2	TRBJ1-5	.	CASSLGSLNQPQHF	TGTGCCAGCAGCTTAGGGTCCCTAAATCAGCCCCAGCATTTT
.	TRBV12-3/TRBV12-4	TRBJ2-5	TRBD1	CASSVGQGMKETQYF	TGTGCCAGCAGCGTCGGACAGGGGATGAAGGAGACCCAGTACTTC
few	TRBV12-3/TRBV12-4	TRBJ2-1	TRBD2	CASSLSTSGTYEQFF	TGTGCCAGCAGTTTAAGCACTAGCGGGACATATGAGCAGTTCTTC
many	TRBV7-2	TRBJ2-3	.	CASSSVTGFRTDTQYF	TGTGCCAGCAGCTCCGTGACAGGCTTCCGCACAGATACGCAGTATTTT
few	TRBV3-1	TRBJ2-7	.	CASSQVDSGSEQYF	TGTGCCAGCAGCCAAGTGGATTCTGGGTCCGAGCAGTACTTC
.	TRBV29-1	TRBJ1-1	.	CSVMTFNTEAFF	TGCAGCGTGATGACATTTAACACTGAAGCTTTCTTT
.	TRBV7-7	TRBJ2-7	.	CASNSRAPTYEQYF	TGTGCCAGCAACTCCCGGGCCCCCACCTACGAGCAGTACTTC
few	TRBV6-2/TRBV6-3	TRBJ2-1	.	CASSYEGEQFF	TGTGCCAGCAGTTACGAGGGAGAGCAGTTCTTC
many	TRBV7-2	TRBJ2-2	.	CASSLAGGTGELFF	TGTGCCAGCAGCTTAGCGGGGGGAACCGGGGAGCTGTTTTTT
.	TRBV28	TRBJ2-2	.	CASSLSGELRSGELFF	TGTGCCAGCAGTTTGTCTGGGGAATTGAGGTCCGGGGAGCTGTTTTTT
.	TRBV19	TRBJ1-1	.	CASSIDLRNTEAFF	TGTGCCAGTAGTATAGACCTCAGGAACACTGAAGCTTTCTTT
.	TRBV6-2/TRBV6-3	TRBJ2-7	TRBD1	CAGGQSSYEQYF	TGTGCAGGGGGCCAAAGCTCCTACGAGCAGTACTTC
few	TRBV9	TRBJ2-1	.	CASSARMWERYNEQFF	TGTGCCAGCAGCGCCCGAATGTGGGAGCGTTACAATGAGCAGTTCTTC
many	TRBV7-2	TRBJ1-2	TRBD1	CASSSSTGGFYGYTF	TGTGCCAGCAGCTCATCAACAGGGGGTTTCTATGGCTACACCTTC
.	TRBV24-1	TRBJ2-5	.	CATSEQGRRTQYF	TGTGCCACCAGTGAGCAGGGGCGGAGGACCCAGTACTTC
.	TRBV27	TRBJ2-1	TRBD2	CASSLGGRDNEQFF	TGTGCCAGCAGTTTAGGTGGGAGGGACAATGAGCAGTTCTTC
.	TRBV2	TRBJ1-3	TRBD1	CASSEAGTKQGTAGNTIYF	TGTGCCAGCAGTGAAGCTGGGACCAAACAGGGGACGGCTGGAAACACCATATATTTT
few	TRBV2	TRBJ1-5	TRBD1	CASSGTGGIGNQPQHF	TGTGCCAGCAGTGGGACAGGGGGCATAGGCAATCAGCCCCAGCATTTT
.	TRBV4-1	TRBJ2-6	.	CASSKAGANVLTF	TGCGCCAGCAGCAAGGCTGGGGCCAACGTCCTGACTTTC
.	TRBV2	TRBJ2-7	.	CASTDLVDSPYEQYF	TGTGCCAGCACTGACCTTGTGGACAGCCCCTACGAGCAGTACTTC
.	TRBV20-1	TRBJ2-7	TRBD1	CSALGGRGNYEQYF	TGCAGTGCATTAGGAGGCAGGGGGAACTACGAGCAGTACTTC
few	TRBV28	TRBJ1-1	.	CASSFLVGTEAFF	TGTGCCAGCAGTTTTTTAGTAGGAACTGAAGCTTTCTTT
few	TRBV4-3	TRBJ2-6	.	CASSQDPGANVLTF	TGCGCCAGCAGCCAAGATCCTGGGGCCAACGTCCTGACTTTC
many	TRBV6-6	TRBJ2-1	.	CASSYSTSAQGEQFF	TGTGCCAGCAGTTACTCGACGTCAGCTCAGGGTGAGCAGTTCTTC
many	TRBV7-8	TRBJ1-6	.	CASGADNSPLHF	TGTGCCAGCGGGGCAGATAATTCACCCCTCCACTTT
many	TRBV7-2	TRBJ2-3	.	CASSLWGTTSTDTQYF	TGTGCCAGCAGCTTATGGGGGACAACTAGCACAGATACGCAGTATTTT
.	TRBV3-1	TRBJ1-3	TRBD1	CATRQGTGNTIYF	TGTGCCACCCGACAGGGAACTGGAAACACCATATATTTT
.	TRBV29-1	TRBJ2-1	.	CSVGRASNHEQFF	TGCAGCGTTGGTAGGGCCTCCAATCATGAGCAGTTCTTC
many	TRBV12-3/TRBV12-4	TRBJ1-1	.	CASSTNRDTEAFF	TGTGCCAGCAGTACTAACAGGGACACTGAAGCTTTCTTT
.	TRBV7-6	TRBJ2-7	.	CASSLGPISYEQYF	TGTGCCAGCAGCTTAGGCCCAATCTCCTACGAGCAGTACTTC
many	TRBV7-9	TRBJ1-2	TRBD1	CASSSDRVDGYTF	TGTGCCAGCAGCTCCGACAGGGTGGATGGCTACACCTTC
few	TRBV30	TRBJ2-2	TRBD2	CAWGGLAGAGELFF	TGTGCCTGGGGGGGACTAGCGGGAGCCGGGGAGCTGTTTTTT
.	TRBV12-3/TRBV12-4	TRBJ1-2	.	CASRLYYGYTF	TGTGCCAGCAGACTTTACTATGGCTACACCTTC
.	TRBV12-3/TRBV12-4	TRBJ1-1	.	CASSLERDFEAFF	TGTGCCAGCAGTTTAGAACGGGATTTTGAAGCTTTCTTT
once	TRBV29-1	TRBJ2-3	.	CSVQARVLGLSDTQYF	TGCAGCGTTCAAGCTCGGGTTTTGGGTTTGTCAGATACGCAGTATTTT
.	TRBV9	TRBJ1-4	TRBD1	CASSATGGEAEKLFF	TGTGCCAGCAGCGCCACAGGGGGCGAAGCTGAAAAACTGTTTTTT
few	TRBV19	TRBJ1-5	TRBD1	CASTGGANNQPQHF	TGTGCCAGTACAGGGGGGGCAAACAATCAGCCCCAGCATTTT
few	TRBV15	TRBJ2-1	.	CATSSGLYNEQFF	TGTGCCACCAGCAGCGGGCTTTACAATGAGCAGTTCTTC
many	TRBV11-3	TRBJ2-5	.	CASSRNRTQETQYF	TGTGCCAGCAGCCGAAACAGGACCCAAGAGACCCAGTACTTC
many	TRBV7-2	TRBJ1-1	TRBD1	CASSPQGAGTEAFF	TGTGCCAGCAGCCCACAGGGGGCGGGTACTGAAGCTTTCTTT
many	TRBV7-8	TRBJ1-4	.	CASSFDNEKLFF	TGTGCCAGCAGCTTCGATAATGAAAAACTGTTTTTT
many	TRBV7-2	TRBJ2-3	TRBD2	CASSPLAGGPVTDTQYF	TGTGCCAGCAGCCCTCTAGCGGGAGGGCCGGTCACAGATACGCAGTATTTT
many	TRBV12-3/TRBV12-4	TRBJ1-1	TRBD1	CASSDGQVEAFF	TGTGCCAGCAGTGACGGACAGGTGGAGGCTTTCTTT
.	TRBV12-3/TRBV12-4	TRBJ1-6	TRBD1	CASSLTGALRGSPLHF	TGTGCCAGCAGTCTCACAGGGGCCCTGAGAGGTTCACCCCTCCACTTT
.	TRBV6-6	TRBJ2-3	TRBD2	CASRGSGRGADTQYF	TGTGCCAGCAGAGGTAGCGGGAGGGGCGCAGATACGCAGTATTTT
few	TRBV20-1	TRBJ2-1	.	CSARGQINEQFF	TGCAGTGCTAGGGGTCAGATCAATGAGCAGTTCTTC
many	TRBV5-1	TRBJ2-7	TRBD2	CASSRETSDYEQYF	TGCGCCAGCAGCCGTGAGACTAGCGACTACGAGCAGTACTTC
many	TRBV4-2	TRBJ2-7	TRBD2	CASSQRTSGGNYEQYF	TGTGCCAGCAGCCAGCGTACTAGCGGGGGAAACTACGAGCAGTACTTC